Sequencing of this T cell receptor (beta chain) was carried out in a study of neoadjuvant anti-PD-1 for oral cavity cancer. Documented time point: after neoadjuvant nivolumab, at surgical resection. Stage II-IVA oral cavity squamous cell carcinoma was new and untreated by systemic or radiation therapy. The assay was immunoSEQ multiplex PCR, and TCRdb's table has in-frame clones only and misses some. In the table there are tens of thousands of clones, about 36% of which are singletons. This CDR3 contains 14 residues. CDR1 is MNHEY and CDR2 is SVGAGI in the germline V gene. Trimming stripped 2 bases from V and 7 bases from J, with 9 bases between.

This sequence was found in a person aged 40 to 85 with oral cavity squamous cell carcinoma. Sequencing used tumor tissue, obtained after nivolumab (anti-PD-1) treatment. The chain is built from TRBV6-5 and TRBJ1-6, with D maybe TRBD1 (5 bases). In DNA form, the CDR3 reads TGTGCCAGCAGTTACGGCAGGGAGAATTCACCCCTCCACTTT. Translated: CASSYGRENSPLHF.